Below, one T cell receptor beta chain is given with its context. This CDR3 spans 19 amino acids. Germline CDR1 reads LGHDT; CDR2 reads YNNKEL (reference sequence). The trim removed 3 bases at V and 5 bases at J, leaving 16 bases unmatched. This sample is drawn from a study of blood T cell repertoires in COVID-19. Enrolled through a virtual design, the participants were between 18 and 89 years of age and came from under 25 US areas. Exposed participants encountered a COVID-19 case during the 2 weeks preceding study entry. Repertoires were generated with immunoSEQ multiplex PCR, while TCRdb's copy carries only in-frame clones and drops some. The sample includes 150,000 or so clones, approximately 80% of them seen just once.

The clonotype originates from a man aged 65 to 79 who had been exposed to COVID-19. Sequences were obtained from PBMCs or T cells enriched from blood (not recorded which). This chain links TRBV3-1 (or the pseudogene TRBV3-2) with TRBJ1-6; TRBD1 agrees at 7 bases. The CDR3 is CASSHLPRQGRAHNSPLHF. CDR3 nucleotide sequence: TGTGCCAGCAGCCACTTGCCCCGACAGGGTCGGGCCCATAATTCACCCCTCCACTTT.